One sample yielded the 22 T cell receptor beta chains listed below, sequenced in a study of a mutant IDH1 vaccine in newly diagnosed glioma. The time point denotes: week 5, during vaccination. What each vaccine dose contained was 300 ug of mutant IDH1 20-mer peptide, accompanied by topical imiquimod. Profiled with immunoSEQ multiplex PCR; TCRdb holds only in-frame clones, not every one. Counted here are around 50,000 clones, around 89% occurring once; the ten biggest clones make up about 4.6%. These receptors are not linked to any known antigen. The starting material was PBMCs, obtained from a glioma patient whose treatment included an IDH1 peptide vaccine. These receptors originate from a woman aged 40 to 50 with glioma.

The V call is TRBV27, the J call TRBJ1-1, with a possible D match to TRBD1 (5 bases). This CDR3 has 14 amino acids. Trimming took off 1 base at V and 5 bases at J, with 11 bases between the two ends. Germline CDR1 reads MNHEY; CDR2 reads SMNVEV (reference sequence). CDR3 sequence: CASSLWAGRTEAFF. The CDR3 nucleotides read TGTGCCAGCAGTTTATGGGCGGGGCGGACTGAAGCTTTCTTT.

This clone was counted a few times. The gene calls are TRBV4-1 and TRBJ1-5; TRBD1 is a possible D gene (6 bases). Germline V gene lookup returns CDR1 MGHRA and CDR2 YSYEKL. The CDR3 covers 14 residues. Trimming took off 0 bases at V and 5 bases at J, with 8 bases between the two ends. CDR3 sequence (DNA): TGCGCCAGCAGCCAAGACAGGGGAGATCAGCCCCAGCATTTT. Protein product: CASSQDRGDQPQHF.

CDR3 sequence (DNA): TGTGCCACCAGCAGAGAGACAGGAAACACCATATATTTT. Translated, it gives CATSRETGNTIYF. The chain has TRBV15 and TRBJ1-3; D is ambiguous. The CDR3 spans 13 residues. V shed 0 bases and J shed 4 bases, with 4 bases lying between them. The germline CDR1 and CDR2 sequences are LNHNV and YYDKDF (reference sequence).

The chain combines TRBV6-5 with TRBJ2-7; 7 bases map to TRBD1. Germline assignment: CDR1 MNHEY and CDR2 SVGAGI. The ends lost 6 bases at V and 5 bases at J; junction bases unmatched: 10. The CDR3 loop spans 14 amino acids. CDR3 coding DNA: TGTGCCAGCAGACCCGACAGGGCCCTCCACGAGCAGTACTTC. Its translation: CASRPDRALHEQYF.

This clone has a single count. The genes are TRBV7-6 and TRBJ2-3; D is unresolved. CDR1 is SGHVS and CDR2 is FNYEAQ in the germline V gene. The CDR3 is 14 amino acids. Trimming removed 5 bases from V and 5 bases from J, with 14 bases in between. The CDR3, as DNA: TGTGCCAGCAGCGTACAGCCTTCGGAAGATACGCAGTATTTT. Translating it yields CASSVQPSEDTQYF.

CDR3 in amino acids: CASSQTAKGSTEAFF. CDR3 bases: TGTGCCAGCAGCCAGACAGCCAAGGGGAGCACTGAAGCTTTCTTT. V gene TRBV4-2 combines with J gene TRBJ1-1, with D possibly being TRBD1 (5 bases). The CDR3 extends over 15 amino acids. Trimming shortened V by 3 bases and J by 4 bases, and 15 bases separated the two germline ends. From germline, CDR1 is LGHNA and CDR2 YNFKEQ.

This chain connects TRBV2 to TRBJ2-3; D is undetermined. V dropped 4 bases and J dropped 5 bases, with 4 bases sitting between them. The germline CDR1 and CDR2 sequences are SNHLY and FYNNEI. This CDR3 comprises 11 residues. Here the CDR3 DNA reads TGTGCCAGCAGTGGCGGAGATACGCAGTATTTT. Residues: CASSGGDTQYF.

This rearrangement joins TRBV6-1 to TRBJ2-5; TRBD2 is a possible D gene (5 bases). This CDR3 is 14 amino acids long. CDR1 and CDR2 (germline): MNHNS, SASEGT. V was cut by 1 base and J by 7 bases, with 13 bases left in between. CDR3 bases: TGTGCCAGCAGTGAAGGACGGGGAGTGGGGACCCAGTACTTC. Translation gives CASSEGRGVGTQYF.

This CDR3 is CASSSTERHYNEQFF. The CDR3 DNA sequence: TGTGCCAGCAGCTCGACCGAGCGGCATTACAATGAGCAGTTCTTC. This chain links TRBV7-8 with TRBJ2-1; perhaps TRBD2 as D (5 bases). CDR1 and CDR2 (germline): SGHVS, FQNEAQ. CDR3 length: 15 amino acids. Trimming cost V 4 bases and J 4 bases, with 14 bases left between them.

V usage is TRBV6-1 and J usage is TRBJ2-7; D gene unclear. The germline V gene has CDR1 MNHNS and CDR2 SASEGT. CDR3 size: 15 residues. Trimming left V 7 bases short and J 0 bases short, with 16 bases between. DNA for the CDR3: TGTGCCAGCACTAATCCAGCAAGGAGCTCCTACGAGCAGTACTTC. Protein product: CASTNPARSSYEQYF.

This chain links TRBV10-3 with TRBJ1-1; TRBD1 matches at 10 bases. Trimming took 5 bases from V and 2 from J; bases not matched to a gene: 8. Looked up from germline, CDR1 is ENHRY and CDR2 is SYGVKD. CDR3 length: 16 residues. In DNA, the CDR3 is TGTGCCATCAGTAATTGGACAGGGGGGATCAACACTGAAGCTTTCTTT. Translation gives CAISNWTGGINTEAFF.

This chain connects TRBV19 to TRBJ2-3, with 11 bases fitting TRBD2. V gave up 4 bases and J gave up 4 bases; unmatched junction bases: 7. In germline, CDR1 is LNHDA, CDR2 SQIVND (reference sequence). This CDR3 has 16 residues. CDR3 loop: CASSTIAGGPSDTQYF. In nucleotides, the CDR3 is TGTGCCAGTAGTACGATAGCGGGAGGGCCTTCAGATACGCAGTATTTT.

V gene TRBV5-1 combines with J gene TRBJ1-3; D gene unclear. V was clipped by 0 bases and J by 2 bases, with 6 bases between them. Germline lookup yields CDR1 SGHRS and CDR2 YFSETQ. The length of the CDR3 is 14 residues. The CDR3 coding sequence is TGCGCCAGCAGCTTGGCACAGCCTGGAAACACCATATATTTT. As protein: CASSLAQPGNTIYF.

The genes are TRBV7-9 and TRBJ1-1, with D unresolved. CDR3 length: 14 residues. The V end was cut by 0 bases, the J end by 1 base, with 6 bases between. Germline CDR1 is SEHNR and CDR2 is FQNEAQ (reference sequence). DNA of the CDR3: TGTGCCAGCAGCTTAGCCTGGAGGAACACTGAAGCTTTCTTT. Its translation is CASSLAWRNTEAFF.

This chain links TRBV2 with TRBJ1-2, with 8 bases that match TRBD1. This CDR3 contains 14 residues. The germline V gene has CDR1 SNHLY and CDR2 FYNNEI. With 6 bases clipped from V and 4 bases from J, the junction kept 7 bases outside the gene matches. The CDR3 DNA reads as TGTGCCAGCAGGGCCGGGACAGGACTCTATGGCTACACCTTC. It yields the protein CASRAGTGLYGYTF.

The chain couples TRBV6-5 to TRBJ2-2; no firm D call. There are 16 residues in the CDR3. Germline CDR1 and CDR2: MNHEY and SVGAGI. V was trimmed by 3 bases and J by 1 base, leaving 12 bases between them. The CDR3 bases are TGTGCCAGCAGTTATTCCTCAACTTGGAACACCGGGGAGCTGTTTTTT. Encoded protein: CASSYSSTWNTGELFF.

The chain uses TRBV7-6 and TRBJ2-5; no clear D. V was pared by 1 base and J by 5 bases, with 8 bases between. This CDR3 comprises 13 residues. The germline V gene encodes CDR1 SGHVS and CDR2 FNYEAQ. CDR3 loop: CASSLVPRETQYF. The DNA for the CDR3 is TGTGCCAGCAGCTTAGTTCCCCGTGAGACCCAGTACTTC.

The chain links TRBV10-2 to TRBJ2-7; the D call may be TRBD1 or TRBD2 (6 bases each). In germline, CDR1 is WSHSY, CDR2 SAAADI. The CDR3 has 15 amino acids. Trimming shortened V by 4 bases and J by 6 bases, and 19 bases separated the two germline ends. CDR3 residues: CASSVSGAGKSEQYF. The CDR3 DNA is TGCGCCAGCAGTGTTTCGGGGGCAGGGAAGAGCGAGCAGTACTTC.

The V call is TRBV4-1, the J call TRBJ1-2, with D maybe TRBD1 (6 bases). V shed 1 base and J shed 4 bases, with 13 bases lying between them. The CDR3 covers 15 residues. CDR1 and CDR2 (germline): MGHRA, YSYEKL. This chain's CDR3 is CASSQVGRGSYGYTF. The DNA of the CDR3 is TGCGCCAGCAGCCAAGTAGGCAGGGGTAGCTATGGCTACACCTTC.

This clone appeared once. The chain's CDR3 is CASSLVVSGAETQYF. The CDR3 nucleotides are TGTGCCAGCAGCTTAGTGGTGTCGGGAGCAGAGACCCAGTACTTC. The chain carries TRBV7-6 and TRBJ2-5; perhaps TRBD2 as D (6 bases). CDR1 is SGHVS, CDR2 FNYEAQ, per germline. V lost 1 base and J lost 4, with 13 bases in between. CDR3 length equals 15 residues.

The genes are TRBV7-6 and TRBJ2-2, with 12 bases matching TRBD2. The germline CDR1 and CDR2 sequences are SGHVS and FNYEAQ. V lost 6 bases, J lost 5 bases, and 4 bases stayed unmatched. The CDR3 loop spans 15 amino acids. Written as DNA, the CDR3 is TGTGCCAGCAGGGAGGGGACTAGCGGGACCGGGGAGCTGTTTTTT. Translating it yields CASREGTSGTGELFF.

This clone was counted a few times. The chain recombines TRBV4-1 with TRBJ2-1; 8 positions match TRBD2. CDR1 MGHRA and CDR2 YSYEKL come from the germline V gene. This CDR3 has 14 amino acids. Trimming at V came to 4 bases and at J to 7 bases, leaving 6 bases not matched to a gene. The CDR3, as DNA: TGCGCCAGCAGCCTTCCGGGACTAGGGAATGAGCAGTTCTTC. It encodes CASSLPGLGNEQFF.